Below, 18 T cell receptor beta chains from the same sample are listed, as sequenced in a study of cytomegalovirus exposure and HLA in healthy donors. Amplification used 60 Vbeta primers and 13 Jbeta primers. Data came from immunoSEQ multiplex PCR; TCRdb stores just in-frame clones and leaves some out. The sample carries 150,000 to 200,000 clones, under 80% recorded once. Specimen: PBMCs. The receptors were gathered from a female donor in good health and CMV-seronegative.

V usage is TRBV5-4 and J usage is TRBJ2-7; maybe TRBD1 (5 bases). Trimming cost V 4 bases and J 1 base, with 12 bases left between them. The CDR3 is made up of 14 amino acids. Germline CDR1 is SGHNT and CDR2 is YYREEE (reference sequence). The CDR3 bases are TGTGCCAGCAGCCCCGAAGGGGCTTCCTACGAGCAGTACTTC. It encodes CASSPEGASYEQYF.

There are a few counts of this clone. V and J are TRBV5-6 and TRBJ1-1, with D possibly TRBD1 on 5 matching bases. The length of the CDR3 is 14 residues. Germline-derived CDR1 and CDR2 are SGHDT and YYEEEE. V lost 0 bases to trimming and J lost 1 base, with 7 bases between them. The CDR3 DNA follows: TGTGCCAGCAGCTTGGCCCAGGGGAACACTGAAGCTTTCTTT. It specifies CASSLAQGNTEAFF.

This chain joins TRBV2 and TRBJ1-2, with TRBD1 matching over 7 bases. CDR1 and CDR2 (germline): SNHLY, FYNNEI. CDR3 length: 12 amino acids. J lost 4 bases, V lost 10 bases, and 6 bases had no gene match. CDR3 residues: CATTDRIYGYTF. CDR3 DNA: TGTGCCACGACGGACAGGATCTATGGCTACACCTTC.

The CDR3 spells CASSLGAGEHPQYF. DNA of the CDR3: TGCGCCAGCAGCTTGGGAGCAGGGGAACATCCCCAGTACTTC. The genes are TRBV5-1 and TRBJ2-5, with a possible D match to TRBD1 (6 bases). Trimming pared 0 bases from V and 9 bases from J, leaving 15 bases between. The length of the CDR3 is 14 residues. Per germline, CDR1 SGHRS and CDR2 YFSETQ.

This clone was detected only a few times. This chain joins TRBV11-3 and TRBJ2-3, with 10 bases aligning to TRBD2. Germline loops: CDR1 SGHNT, CDR2 YENEEA. The ends lost 0 bases at V and 6 bases at J; junction bases unmatched: 6. This CDR3 region has 16 residues. CDR3 in amino acids: CASSLDKRGGRDTQYF. Written as DNA, the CDR3 is TGTGCCAGCAGCTTAGATAAGCGGGGGGGCCGGGATACGCAGTATTTT.

The chain joins TRBV19 to TRBJ1-5; D is possibly TRBD1 (6 bases). The CDR3 length is 15 residues. The V gene lost 1 base and the J gene lost 4 bases, with 11 bases spanning the gap. Germline assignment: CDR1 LNHDA and CDR2 SQIVND (reference sequence). The CDR3 DNA sequence: TGTGCCAGTAGTATAGTCAAGGGGGAAAATCAGCCCCAGCATTTT. Amino acids: CASSIVKGENQPQHF.

CDR3 loop: CASSMNSGGRKTQYF. The CDR3 nucleotides read TGTGCCAGTAGTATGAACTCAGGGGGACGGAAGACCCAGTACTTC. The chain combines TRBV19 with TRBJ2-5, with TRBD1 identical over 7 bases. After removal of 3 bases from V and 6 bases from J, the junction contained 10 bases not matched to a gene. Germline V gives CDR1 LNHDA, CDR2 SQIVND (reference sequence). This CDR3 is 15 amino acids long.

The CDR3 is CASSPFRDDGYTF. For the CDR3, the DNA is TGTGCCAGCAGCCCCTTCAGGGATGATGGCTACACCTTC. V gene TRBV7-2 combines with J gene TRBJ1-2; possibly TRBD1 for D (5 bases). Germline V CDR1 and CDR2: SGHTA, FQGNSA. This CDR3 comprises 13 residues. Trimming removed 5 bases from V and 6 bases from J, with 13 bases in between. Full variable domain (missing parts from reference TRBV7-2 and TRBJ1-2): GAGVSQSPSNKVTEKGKDVELRCDPISGHTALYWYRQSLGQGLEFLIYFQGNSAPDKSGLPSDRFSAERTGGSVSTLTIQRTQQEDSAVYLCASSPFRDDGYTFGSGTRLTVV.

J is TRBJ1-5 and V is TRBV7-2; 9 bases fit TRBD1. The CDR3 totals 15 residues. Germline V CDR1 and CDR2: SGHTA, FQGNSA. V shed 5 bases, J shed 2 bases, and the junction held 4 bases outside the gene matches. Written as DNA, the CDR3 is TGTGCCAGCAGCCGTACAGGGGGCGGCAATCAGCCCCAGCATTTT. Protein: CASSRTGGGNQPQHF.

The V gene is TRBV11-2, the J gene TRBJ2-2, with 11 positions matching TRBD1. With 4 bases clipped from V and 7 bases from J, the junction kept 5 bases outside the gene matches. The germline CDR1 and CDR2 sequences are SGHAT and FQNNGV. The CDR3 consists of 15 residues. This CDR3 is CASSWDRGDSGELFF. CDR3 coding DNA: TGTGCCAGCAGCTGGGACAGGGGGGATAGCGGGGAGCTGTTTTTT.

On this clone: The germline gene is not matched at one end of the junction; a read error may be the cause. Other DNA sequences in this sample translate to the same CDR3. The chain recombines TRBV7-9 with TRBJ2-6; no clear D gene. The CDR3 has 17 residues. CDR1 is SEHNR and CDR2 is FQNEAQ in the germline V gene (reference sequence). CDR3 residues: CASSQDQSSSGANVLTF. CDR3 sequence (DNA): TGCGCCAGCAGCCAAGATCAGTCCTCCTCTGGGGCCAACGTCCTGACTTTC.

The V gene is TRBV30, the J gene TRBJ1-1, with D possibly TRBD1 on 5 matching bases. The germline V gene encodes CDR1 GTSNPN and CDR2 SVGIG (reference sequence). The CDR3 spans 15 residues. The V end was cut by 6 bases, the J end by 0 bases, with 17 bases between. CDR3 protein: CACTGASAMNTEAFF. CDR3 DNA sequence: TGTGCCTGCACAGGAGCTAGTGCTATGAACACTGAAGCTTTCTTT.

The genes are TRBV7-8 and TRBJ2-2, with D possibly being TRBD1 (5 bases). Germline V lookup: CDR1 SGHVS, CDR2 FQNEAQ. Trimming left V 3 bases short and J 3 bases short, with 11 bases between. There are 15 residues in the CDR3. This CDR3 is CASSFNRGDTGELFF. CDR3 DNA sequence: TGTGCCAGCAGCTTCAATAGGGGTGACACCGGGGAGCTGTTTTTT.

The genes are TRBV2 and TRBJ1-1, with D perhaps TRBD1 (5 bases). Trimming stripped 3 bases from V and 1 base from J, with 6 bases between. Germline assignment: CDR1 SNHLY and CDR2 FYNNEI. This CDR3 is built from 13 residues. The CDR3 bases are TGTGCCAGCAGTGACGACAGGAACACTGAAGCTTTCTTT. Amino acid sequence: CASSDDRNTEAFF.

The CDR3 is CASSFRDRVFGYTF. CDR3 in DNA: TGTGCCAGCAGCTTCAGGGACAGGGTGTTTGGCTACACCTTC. This chain joins TRBV7-9 and TRBJ1-2; 9 bases fit TRBD1. CDR1 and CDR2 from the germline V gene are SEHNR and FQNEAQ (reference sequence). With V trimmed by 3 bases and J by 7 bases, 6 bases remained unmatched. The CDR3 totals 14 residues.

The chain has TRBV30 and TRBJ2-3; no firm D call. The CDR3 covers 15 residues. Trimming removed 1 base at V and 4 bases at J, with 15 bases between. From germline, CDR1 is GTSNPN and CDR2 SVGIG (reference sequence). CDR3 sequence (DNA): TGTGCCTGGAGTGAAGCCGCTGTTCGGGCAGATACGCAGTATTTT. Amino acids: CAWSEAAVRADTQYF. Drawing the rest from reference TRBV30 and TRBJ2-3, the complete variable domain is SQTIHQWPATLVQPVGSPLSLECTVEGTSNPNLYWYRQAAGRGLQLLFYSVGIGQISSEVPQNLSASRPQDRQFILSSKKLLLSDSGFYLCAWSEAAVRADTQYFGPGTRLTVL.

The chain uses TRBV27 and TRBJ1-3, with D uncertain. V was pared by 7 bases and J by 0 bases, with 10 bases between. This CDR3 contains 14 residues. Germline V lookup: CDR1 MNHEY, CDR2 SMNVEV (reference sequence). Here the CDR3 reads CASIGGISGNTIYF. CDR3 DNA sequence: TGTGCCAGCATCGGCGGCATCTCTGGAAACACCATATATTTT.

The chain couples TRBV30 to TRBJ2-7; D is unclear. The CDR3 length is 13 residues. Germline loops: CDR1 GTSNPN, CDR2 SVGIG (reference sequence). The V and J ends lost 0 bases and 5 bases respectively, with 11 bases between them. CDR3 region: CAWSVLPRNEQYF. CDR3 bases: TGTGCCTGGAGTGTTTTACCTAGAAACGAGCAGTACTTC.